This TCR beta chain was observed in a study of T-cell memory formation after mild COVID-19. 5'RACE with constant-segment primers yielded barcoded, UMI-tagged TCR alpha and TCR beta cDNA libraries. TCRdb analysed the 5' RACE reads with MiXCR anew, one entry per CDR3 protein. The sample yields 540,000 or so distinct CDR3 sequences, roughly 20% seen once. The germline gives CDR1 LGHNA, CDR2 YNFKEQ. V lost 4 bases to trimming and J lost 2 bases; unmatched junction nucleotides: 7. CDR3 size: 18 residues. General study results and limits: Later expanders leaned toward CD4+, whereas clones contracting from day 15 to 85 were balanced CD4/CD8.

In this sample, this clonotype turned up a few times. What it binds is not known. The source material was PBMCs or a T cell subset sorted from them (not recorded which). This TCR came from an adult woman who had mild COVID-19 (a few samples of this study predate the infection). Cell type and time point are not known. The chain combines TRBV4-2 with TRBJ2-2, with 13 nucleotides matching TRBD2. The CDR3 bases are TGTGCCAGCAGCCGCCTACTAGCGGGAGGGCCTAACACCGGGGAGCTGTTTTTT. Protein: CASSRLLAGGPNTGELFF.